Below are 11 T cell receptor beta chains sequenced from a single sample in a study of cytomegalovirus exposure and HLA in healthy donors (dated by TCRdb to about 2017). Receptor amplification or capture employed the immunoSEQ multiplex PCR assay. A mixture of 60 forward primers for TCR Vbeta segments and 13 reverse primers for TCR Jbeta segments was used in the multiplex PCR. In TCRdb, the immuneACCESS table is reduced to in-frame sequences with V and J assigned. These tables do not hold every clone; where another copy was compared, an unresolved V gene accounts for under half, and the others remain unexplained. The sample table contains some 190,000 clones; only one count was recorded for roughly 78% of them. Approximately 2% of the sample rests with the top ten. Material for sequencing was PBMCs. The receptors originated from a woman in her twenties or thirties in good health and CMV-seronegative.

The chain carries TRBV9 and TRBJ1-2, with a possible D match to TRBD1 (6 bases). This CDR3 comprises 17 residues. The germline V gene has CDR1 SGDLS and CDR2 YYNGEE. With 2 bases removed from V and 2 bases from J, the gap between germline ends came to 19 bases. The CDR3 DNA follows: TGTGCCAGCAGCGTCAGCCCCCTCACAGGGCCCAACTATGGCTACACCTTC. Translation gives CASSVSPLTGPNYGYTF.

The V and J genes are TRBV18 and TRBJ2-2; 12 bases are a match to TRBD2. Germline CDR1 and CDR2: KGHSH and LQKENI. This CDR3 contains 20 residues. Unmatched junction bases numbered 13, after V lost 2 bases and J lost 3 bases. CDR3 coding DNA: TGTGCCAGCTCACCATTACTAGCGGGAGGCACAACCCGAGACACCGGGGAGCTGTTTTTT. This translates into CASSPLLAGGTTRDTGELFF.

The genes are TRBV10-3 and TRBJ1-6; D not certain. Germline V CDR1 and CDR2: ENHRY, SYGVKD. The germline V and J ends were trimmed by 6 bases and 4 bases, with 10 bases remaining between them. This CDR3 region has 14 residues. The CDR3 DNA sequence: TGTGCCATCAGGCCCGGACTATATAATTCACCCCTCCACTTT. Amino acids: CAIRPGLYNSPLHF.

The genes are TRBV6-5 and TRBJ2-1, with 9 positions matching TRBD1. The CDR3 sequence is 13 residues long. V trimming: 7 bases; J trimming: 8 bases; junction bases outside the gene matches: 6. In germline, CDR1 is MNHEY, CDR2 SVGAGI. The CDR3: CASTLRDRDEQFF. The DNA for the CDR3 is TGTGCCAGCACTCTCCGGGACAGGGATGAGCAGTTCTTC.

The V and J genes are TRBV6-6 and TRBJ1-1; 8 bases are a match to TRBD1. With V trimmed by 1 base and J by 8 bases, 6 bases remained unmatched. The CDR3 extends over 14 amino acids. Germline CDR1 reads MNHNY; CDR2 reads SVGAGI (reference sequence). CDR3 in DNA: TGTGCCAGCAGTTACTTCGACAGGGGTGGAGAAGCTTTCTTT. It encodes CASSYFDRGGEAFF.

This clone showed up just a few times. The chain joins TRBV6-5 to TRBJ1-1, with TRBD1 matching over 10 bases. Germline assignment: CDR1 MNHEY and CDR2 SVGAGI. The CDR3 extends over 15 amino acids. V was clipped by 3 bases and J by 8 bases; unmatched bases: 9. The CDR3 is CASSYSSTGGTEAFF. In DNA form, the CDR3 reads TGTGCCAGCAGTTATTCATCGACAGGGGGCACCGAAGCTTTCTTT.

The rearrangement links TRBV21-1 to TRBJ1-2; the table's D call TRBD1 went unverified against the DNA. TRBV21-1 has pseudogene status. The CDR3 runs to 15 residues. CDR3 sequence reads: CASRFDRDSNYGYTF. CDR3 sequence (DNA): TGTGCCAGCCGGTTTGACAGGGACTCTAACTATGGCTACACCTTC.

V gene TRBV5-1 combines with J gene TRBJ1-2, with TRBD1 matching 7 bases. V lost 2 bases, J lost 11 bases, and 12 bases stayed unmatched. CDR1 and CDR2 from the germline V gene are SGHRS and YFSETQ. This CDR3 is 14 amino acids long. CDR3 DNA sequence: TGCGCCAGCAGCTTAACCGGGACAGCTAACGTATACACCTTC. Protein sequence: CASSLTGTANVYTF. The entire variable domain, with the rest obtained from reference TRBV5-1 and TRBJ1-2, is as follows: KAGVTQTPRYLIKTRGQQVTLSCSPISGHRSVSWYQQTPGQGLQFLFEYFSETQRNKGNFPGRFSGRQFSNSRSEMNVSTLELGDSALYLCASSLTGTANVYTFGSGTRLTVV.

This chain links TRBV19 with TRBJ1-1; 11 nucleotides match TRBD1. Germline V gene data show CDR1 as LNHDA and CDR2 as SQIVND (reference sequence). Trimming at V came to 4 bases and at J to 6 bases, leaving 10 bases not matched to a gene. The CDR3 contains 16 residues. CDR3 sequence reads: CASSKWTGGGGAEAFF. The CDR3 coding sequence is TGTGCCAGTAGTAAGTGGACAGGGGGCGGTGGTGCTGAAGCTTTCTTT.

The V and J genes are TRBV5-1 and TRBJ2-7; TRBD1 agrees at 8 bases. The germline gives CDR1 SGHRS, CDR2 YFSETQ. Trimming removed 4 bases from V and 6 bases from J; junction bases left unmatched: 9. The CDR3 extends over 14 amino acids. CDR3 residues: CASSTGQGSFEQYF. CDR3 DNA: TGCGCCAGCAGCACAGGACAGGGCAGCTTCGAGCAGTACTTC.

The chain uses TRBV5-1 and TRBJ1-2, with 8 bases fitting TRBD1. The germline CDR1 and CDR2 sequences are SGHRS and YFSETQ. This CDR3 spans 16 amino acids. The J segment lost 2 bases and the V segment lost 5 bases, leaving 11 bases of the junction unmatched. The CDR3, as DNA: TGCGCCAGCAGACATGTTACGGGACAGGAGAACTATGGCTACACCTTC. Translation: CASRHVTGQENYGYTF.